The T cell receptor (beta chain) under discussion was sequenced for a study of blood T cell repertoires in COVID-19. Study in general: Samples came from the United States, Italy and Spain, spanning acute and convalescent COVID-19. In each case, the material was cDNA or gDNA derived from T cells, B-cell-depleted T cells, or PBMCs.

Recruitment covered some 25 US areas and drew participants whose ages spanned about 18 to 90 years. V gave up 6 bases and J gave up 1 base, with 11 bases separating them. This CDR3 has 14 amino acids. The V gene's germline CDR1 is SGHKS and CDR2 YYEKEE (reference sequence). This clone has just a few counts. In the original processing: Cell counts per sample came from amplifying reference gene primers. Sequencing was performed with immunoSEQ multiplex PCR; in TCRdb, only in-frame clones are kept and a portion is missing. V, J and clone size reflect that table, while D and trimming were determined from the DNA. The table includes about 160,000 clones, roughly 80% detected once.

The sequenced sample consisted of PBMCs or T cells enriched from blood (not recorded which). The clonotype comes from a woman between 40 and 55 years old with acute COVID-19. The gene calls are TRBV5-5 and TRBJ1-3; D is uncertain. This chain's CDR3 is CASTRETSGNTIYF. The CDR3 DNA follows: TGTGCCAGCACCCGGGAGACGTCTGGAAACACCATATATTTT.